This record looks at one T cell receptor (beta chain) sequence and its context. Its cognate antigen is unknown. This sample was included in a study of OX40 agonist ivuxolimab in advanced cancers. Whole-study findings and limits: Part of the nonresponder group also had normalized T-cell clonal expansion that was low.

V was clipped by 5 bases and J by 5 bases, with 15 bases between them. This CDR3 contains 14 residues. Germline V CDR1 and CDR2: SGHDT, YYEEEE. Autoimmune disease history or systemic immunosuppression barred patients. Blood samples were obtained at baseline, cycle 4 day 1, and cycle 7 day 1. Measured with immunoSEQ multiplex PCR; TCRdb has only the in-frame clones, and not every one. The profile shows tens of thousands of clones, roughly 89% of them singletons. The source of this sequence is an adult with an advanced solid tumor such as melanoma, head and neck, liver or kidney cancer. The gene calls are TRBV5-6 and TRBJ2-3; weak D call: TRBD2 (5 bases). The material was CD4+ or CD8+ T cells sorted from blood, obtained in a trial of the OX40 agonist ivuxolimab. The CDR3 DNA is TGTGCCAGCAGGGCCGAGGGCCTTGGAGATACGCAGTATTTT. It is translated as CASRAEGLGDTQYF.